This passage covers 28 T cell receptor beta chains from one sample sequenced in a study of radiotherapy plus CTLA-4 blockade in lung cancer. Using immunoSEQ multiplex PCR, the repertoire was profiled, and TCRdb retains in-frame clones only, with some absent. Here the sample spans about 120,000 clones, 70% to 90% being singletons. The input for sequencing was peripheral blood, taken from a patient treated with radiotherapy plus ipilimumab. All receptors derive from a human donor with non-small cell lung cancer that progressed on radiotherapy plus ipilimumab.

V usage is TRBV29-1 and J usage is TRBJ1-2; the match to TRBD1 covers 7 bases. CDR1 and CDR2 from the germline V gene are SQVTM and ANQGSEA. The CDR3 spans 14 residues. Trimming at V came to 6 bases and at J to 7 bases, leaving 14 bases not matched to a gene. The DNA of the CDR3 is TGCAGCGTGAATACAGGGGAAGGGGCTCTTGGCTACACCTTC. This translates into CSVNTGEGALGYTF.

CDR3 nucleotide sequence: TGTGCCACCAGTAATACAGGGACACACTACGAGCAGTACTTC. It specifies CATSNTGTHYEQYF. This chain uses TRBV15 with TRBJ2-7; perhaps TRBD1 as D (6 bases). Trimming stripped 6 bases from V and 3 bases from J, with 15 bases between. Germline loops: CDR1 LNHNV, CDR2 YYDKDF (reference sequence). The CDR3 length is 14 residues.

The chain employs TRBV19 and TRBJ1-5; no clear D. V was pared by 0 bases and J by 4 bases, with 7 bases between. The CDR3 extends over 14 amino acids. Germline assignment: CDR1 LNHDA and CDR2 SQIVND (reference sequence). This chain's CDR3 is CASSIDRLNQPQHF. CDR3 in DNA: TGTGCCAGTAGTATAGATCGGTTGAATCAGCCCCAGCATTTT.

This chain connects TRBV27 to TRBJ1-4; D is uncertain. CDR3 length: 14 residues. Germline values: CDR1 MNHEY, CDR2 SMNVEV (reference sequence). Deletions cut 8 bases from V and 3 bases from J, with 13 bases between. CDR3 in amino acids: CASAVYFPNEKLFF. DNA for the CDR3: TGTGCCAGCGCAGTTTATTTCCCTAATGAAAAACTGTTTTTT.

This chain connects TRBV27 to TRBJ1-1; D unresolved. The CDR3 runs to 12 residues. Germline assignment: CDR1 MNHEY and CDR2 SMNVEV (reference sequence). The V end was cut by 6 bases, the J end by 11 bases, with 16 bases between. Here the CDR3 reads CASSPAGSYAFF. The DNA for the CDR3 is TGTGCCAGCAGCCCAGCGGGGAGTTACGCTTTCTTT.

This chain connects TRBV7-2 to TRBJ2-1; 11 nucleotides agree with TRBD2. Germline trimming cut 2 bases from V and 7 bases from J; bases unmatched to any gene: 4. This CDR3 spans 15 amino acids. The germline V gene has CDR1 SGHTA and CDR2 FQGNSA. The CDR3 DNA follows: TGTGCCAGCAGCTTAACTAGCGGGAGTGGGAATGAGCAGTTCTTC. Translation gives CASSLTSGSGNEQFF.

Written as DNA, the CDR3 is TGTGCCAGCAGCGTACTCGGCCAGGGCAACACTGAAGCTTTCTTT. Translation: CASSVLGQGNTEAFF. The chain has TRBV9 and TRBJ1-1; D might be TRBD1 (5 bases). CDR1 and CDR2 from the germline V gene are SGDLS and YYNGEE. The germline V and J ends were trimmed by 1 base and 2 bases, with 12 bases remaining between them. This CDR3 spans 15 amino acids.

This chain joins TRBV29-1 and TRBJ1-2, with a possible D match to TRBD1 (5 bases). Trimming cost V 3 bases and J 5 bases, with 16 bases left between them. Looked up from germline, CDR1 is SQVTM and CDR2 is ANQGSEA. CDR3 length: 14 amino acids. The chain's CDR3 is CSVDEGLDLYGYTF. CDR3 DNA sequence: TGCAGCGTTGATGAGGGACTGGATTTATATGGCTACACCTTC.

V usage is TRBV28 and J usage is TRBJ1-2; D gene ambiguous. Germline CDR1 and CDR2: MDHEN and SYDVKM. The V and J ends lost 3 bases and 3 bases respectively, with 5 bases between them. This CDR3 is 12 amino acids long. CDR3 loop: CASSFGYYGYTF. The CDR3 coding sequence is TGTGCCAGCAGTTTTGGGTACTATGGCTACACCTTC.

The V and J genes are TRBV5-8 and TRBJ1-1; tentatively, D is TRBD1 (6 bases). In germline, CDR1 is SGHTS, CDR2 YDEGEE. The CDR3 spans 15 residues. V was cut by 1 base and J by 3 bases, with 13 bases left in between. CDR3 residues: CASSLKPTGYTEAFF. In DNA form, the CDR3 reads TGTGCCAGCAGCTTGAAGCCCACAGGGTACACTGAAGCTTTCTTT.

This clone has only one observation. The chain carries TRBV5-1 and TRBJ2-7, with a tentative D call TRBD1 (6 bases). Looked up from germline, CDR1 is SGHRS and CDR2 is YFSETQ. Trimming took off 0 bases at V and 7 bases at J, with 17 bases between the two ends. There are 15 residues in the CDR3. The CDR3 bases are TGCGCCAGCAGCTTGGAAACCAGCGGAACAGGGGAGCAGTACTTC. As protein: CASSLETSGTGEQYF.

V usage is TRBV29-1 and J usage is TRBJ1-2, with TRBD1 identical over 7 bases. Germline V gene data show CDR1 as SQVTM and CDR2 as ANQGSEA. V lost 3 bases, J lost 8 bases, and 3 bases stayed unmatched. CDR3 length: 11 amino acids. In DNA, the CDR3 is TGCAGCGTTGATAGGGGGCGCGGCTACACCTTC. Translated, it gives CSVDRGRGYTF.

CDR3 sequence (DNA): TGTGCCAGCAGTGAATTCCCCCAGATCGGGGAGCTGTTTTTT. Translation gives CASSEFPQIGELFF. The genes are TRBV2 and TRBJ2-2; D uncertain. The V and J ends lost 2 bases and 7 bases respectively, with 11 bases between them. This CDR3 has 14 amino acids. Germline V gene data show CDR1 as SNHLY and CDR2 as FYNNEI.

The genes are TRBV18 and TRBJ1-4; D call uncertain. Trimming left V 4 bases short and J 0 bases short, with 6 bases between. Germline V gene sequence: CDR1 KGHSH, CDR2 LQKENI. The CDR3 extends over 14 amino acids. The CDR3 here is CASSLTATNEKLFF. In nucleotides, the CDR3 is TGTGCCAGCTCACTGACCGCAACTAATGAAAAACTGTTTTTT.

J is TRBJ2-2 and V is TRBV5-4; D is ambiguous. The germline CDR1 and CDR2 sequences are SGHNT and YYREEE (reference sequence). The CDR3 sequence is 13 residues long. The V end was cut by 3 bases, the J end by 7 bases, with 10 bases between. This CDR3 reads CASSSSRSGELFF. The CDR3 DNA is TGTGCCAGCAGCTCTAGTAGGAGCGGGGAGCTGTTTTTT.

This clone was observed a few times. Here the CDR3 reads CASSILGSNEKLFF. The CDR3 DNA is TGTGCCAGTAGTATCCTAGGGTCTAATGAAAAACTGTTTTTT. The genes are TRBV19 and TRBJ1-4; D not resolved. V was shortened by 3 bases and J by 3 bases, with 8 bases between the two germline ends. The CDR3 sequence is 14 residues long. Germline assignment: CDR1 LNHDA and CDR2 SQIVND (reference sequence).

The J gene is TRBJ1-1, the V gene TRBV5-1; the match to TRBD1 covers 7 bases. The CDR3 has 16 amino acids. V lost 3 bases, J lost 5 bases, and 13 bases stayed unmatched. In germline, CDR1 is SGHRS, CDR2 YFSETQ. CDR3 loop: CASSSIPTGRGTEAFF. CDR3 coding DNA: TGCGCCAGCAGCTCCATTCCGACAGGGAGGGGAACTGAAGCTTTCTTT.

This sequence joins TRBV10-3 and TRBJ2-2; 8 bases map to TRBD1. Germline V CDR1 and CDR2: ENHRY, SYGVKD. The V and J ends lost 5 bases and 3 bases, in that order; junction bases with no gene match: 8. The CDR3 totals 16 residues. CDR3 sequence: CAISPTGDGDTGELFF. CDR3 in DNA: TGTGCCATCAGTCCGACAGGGGACGGGGACACCGGGGAGCTGTTTTTT.

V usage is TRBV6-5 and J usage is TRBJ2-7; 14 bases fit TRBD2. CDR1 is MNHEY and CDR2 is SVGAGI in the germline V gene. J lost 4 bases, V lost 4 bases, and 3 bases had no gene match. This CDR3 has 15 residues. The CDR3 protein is CASSLTSGRAYEQYF. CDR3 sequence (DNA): TGTGCCAGCAGTTTGACTAGCGGGAGGGCATACGAGCAGTACTTC.

Written as DNA, the CDR3 is TGTGCCAGCAGCCAAGAGGTTTTCTCAGATACGCAGTATTTT. Protein sequence: CASSQEVFSDTQYF. The chain is built from TRBV4-2 and TRBJ2-3; no reliable D call. V lost 0 bases and J 4 bases, leaving 8 bases between the germline ends. The CDR3 sequence is 14 residues long. Germline V lookup: CDR1 LGHNA, CDR2 YNFKEQ.

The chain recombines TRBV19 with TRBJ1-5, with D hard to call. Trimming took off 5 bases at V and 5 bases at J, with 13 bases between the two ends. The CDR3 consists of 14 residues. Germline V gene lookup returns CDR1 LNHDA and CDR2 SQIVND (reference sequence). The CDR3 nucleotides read TGTGCCAGTAGTTCCCGGCTGCCGCATCAGCCCCAGCATTTT. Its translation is CASSSRLPHQPQHF.

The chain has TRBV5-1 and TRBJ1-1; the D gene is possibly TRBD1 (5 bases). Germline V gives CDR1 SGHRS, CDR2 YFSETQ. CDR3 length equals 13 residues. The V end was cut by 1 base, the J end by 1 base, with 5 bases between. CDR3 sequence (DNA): TGCGCCAGCAGCTTGACAGGGAACACTGAAGCTTTCTTT. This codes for CASSLTGNTEAFF.

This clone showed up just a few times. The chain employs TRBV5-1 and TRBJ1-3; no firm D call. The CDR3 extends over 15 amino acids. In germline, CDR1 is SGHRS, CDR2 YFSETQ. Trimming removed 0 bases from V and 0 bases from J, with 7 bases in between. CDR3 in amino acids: CASSLAPFSGNTIYF. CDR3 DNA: TGCGCCAGCAGCTTGGCTCCGTTCTCTGGAAACACCATATATTTT.

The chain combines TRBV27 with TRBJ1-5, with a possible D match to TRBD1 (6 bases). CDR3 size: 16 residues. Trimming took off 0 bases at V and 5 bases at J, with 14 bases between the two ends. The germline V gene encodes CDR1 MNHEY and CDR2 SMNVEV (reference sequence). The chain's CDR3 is CASSLSGAGGYQPQHF. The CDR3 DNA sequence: TGTGCCAGCAGTTTATCGGGGGCCGGAGGGTATCAGCCCCAGCATTTT.

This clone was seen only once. The CDR3 coding sequence is TGTGCCAGCAGCTCCCGAGCGGGGGATACTGAAGCTTTCTTT. Residues: CASSSRAGDTEAFF. The chain combines TRBV7-9 with TRBJ1-1; possibly TRBD1 for D (5 bases). The germline V gene encodes CDR1 SEHNR and CDR2 FQNEAQ (reference sequence). Trimming removed 4 bases from V and 5 bases from J, with 14 bases in between. The CDR3 extends over 14 amino acids.

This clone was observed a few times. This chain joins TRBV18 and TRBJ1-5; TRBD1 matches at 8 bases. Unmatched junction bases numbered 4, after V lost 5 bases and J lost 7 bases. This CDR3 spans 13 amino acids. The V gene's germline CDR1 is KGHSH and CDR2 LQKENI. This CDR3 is CASSGQGGQPQHF. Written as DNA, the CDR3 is TGTGCCAGCTCAGGACAGGGTGGCCAGCCCCAGCATTTT.

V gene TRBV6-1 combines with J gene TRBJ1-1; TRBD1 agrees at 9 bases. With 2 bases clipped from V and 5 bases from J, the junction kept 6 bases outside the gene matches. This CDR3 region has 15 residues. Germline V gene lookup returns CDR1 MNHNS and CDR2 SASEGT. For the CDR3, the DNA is TGTGCCAGCAGTGAAAGGACAGGGGCAAGGACTGAAGCTTTCTTT. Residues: CASSERTGARTEAFF.

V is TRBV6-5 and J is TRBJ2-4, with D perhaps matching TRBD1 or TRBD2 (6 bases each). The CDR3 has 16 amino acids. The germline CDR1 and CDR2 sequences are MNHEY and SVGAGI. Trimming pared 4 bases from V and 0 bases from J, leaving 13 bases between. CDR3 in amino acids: CASSSPRGLAKNIQYF. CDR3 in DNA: TGTGCCAGCAGTTCCCCCAGGGGACTAGCCAAAAACATTCAGTACTTC.